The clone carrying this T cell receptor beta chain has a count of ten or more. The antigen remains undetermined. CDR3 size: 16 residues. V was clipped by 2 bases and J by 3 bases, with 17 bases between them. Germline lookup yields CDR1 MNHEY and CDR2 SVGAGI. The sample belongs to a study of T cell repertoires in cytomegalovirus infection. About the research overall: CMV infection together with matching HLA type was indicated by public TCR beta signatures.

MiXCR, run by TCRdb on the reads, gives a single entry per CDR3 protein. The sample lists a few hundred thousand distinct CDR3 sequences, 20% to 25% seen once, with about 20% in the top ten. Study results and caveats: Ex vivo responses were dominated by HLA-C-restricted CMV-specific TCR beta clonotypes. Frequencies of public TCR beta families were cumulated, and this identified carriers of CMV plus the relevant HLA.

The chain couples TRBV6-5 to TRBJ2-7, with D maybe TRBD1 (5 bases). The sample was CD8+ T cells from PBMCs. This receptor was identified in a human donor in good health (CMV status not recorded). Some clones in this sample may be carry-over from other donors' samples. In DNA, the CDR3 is TGTGCCAGCAGTTACGGCGCCCGGCCCCAGGGCTACGAGCAGTACTTC. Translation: CASSYGARPQGYEQYF.